This T cell receptor (beta chain) was profiled in a study of shared clonotypes between healthy human individuals. Study results and limitations: Across subsets, estimated richness was generally greater for naive than for memory populations. Owing to a small donor count, the genetic and exposure-history diversity represented was limited.

The run depth of the assay was deep. Assay: immunoSEQ multiplex PCR; the TCRdb copy retains only in-frame clones and omits some. The repertoire holds around 2,000,000 clones, 90% to 95% seen once, with roughly 1.7% in the top ten. The CDR3 has 16 residues. Per germline, CDR1 MDHEN and CDR2 SYDVKM. J gave up 2 bases and V 3 bases, and 7 bases lay outside the gene matches. Comment on this clone: Its antigen is unknown.

Terminally differentiated effector memory CD45RA+ cells were left out of the naive CD8 fraction, which was CD45RO-negative and positively selected for CCR7. The J gene is TRBJ1-3, the V gene TRBV28; 7 positions agree with TRBD1. Material for sequencing was naive CD8+ T cells from PBMCs. This clonotype was obtained from a man in his late teens or twenties in good health. Some clones in this sample may be carry-over from other donors' samples. DNA of the CDR3: TGTGCCAGCAGTTTTCACAGGGGAGGGCCTGGAAACACCATATATTTT. It is translated as CASSFHRGGPGNTIYF.